This TCR beta chain derives from a study of T cell clonotyping in hematopoietic cell transplantation. This clone was seen a handful of times. The data were produced by immunoSEQ multiplex PCR, yet TCRdb's version contains in-frame clones alone and is incomplete. Here the sample spans tens of thousands of clones, around nine tenths being singletons. CDR1 is SGHRS and CDR2 is YFSETQ in the germline V gene. The CDR3 covers 15 residues. This chain uses TRBV5-1 with TRBJ2-5; D might be TRBD2 (6 bases). The closer fit of TRBJ2-7 to the DNA end suggests the J call may be wrong. The receptor was derived from a woman between 35 and 50 years old in good health. Some clones in this sample may be carry-over from other donors' samples. Sequenced input: peripheral blood mononuclear cells. CDR3 coding DNA: TGCGCCAGCAGCTTGGGGTGGGACTTCGGGTACGAGCAGTACTTC. Translating gives CASSLGWDFGYEQYF.